This record covers a single TCR beta chain. Its specificity is not known. This sample is drawn from a study of CXCR3-negative and CXCR3-positive naive CD8 T cells. Looked up from germline, CDR1 is MGHDK and CDR2 is SYGVNS. CDR3 size: 18 residues. Notes on the study in general: Comparably high diversity marked both naive subsets, whereas memory CD8+ cells had much lower diversity. CXCR3-positive naive cells had TRB CDR3s that were more hydrophobic than CXCR3-negative naive cells had.

cDNA libraries for TRB were generated by 5' RACE incorporating UMI labels. TCRdb reworked the 5' RACE reads into one entry per CDR3 protein, no DNA. The data include roughly 80,000 distinct CDR3 sequences; the top ten clones carry about 0.62%. The source of this sequence is a human donor in good health. Some clones in this sample may be carry-over from other donors' samples. The chain uses TRBV25-1 and TRBJ1-2; the TRBD1 assignment by TCRdb is unverifiable without DNA. The specimen sequenced was naive CXCR3+ CD8+ T cells from blood. The sample's subset: CD45RO-CCR7+CD27+CD95- naive CD8+ T cells expressing CXCR3 (TNR3+). CDR3 residues: CASSEYFHGTGENYGYTF.